This TCR beta chain was obtained from a study of tumor-infiltrating lymphocytes in primary liver carcinoma. Study in general: Subjects consisted of male and female patients aged 30 to 69 years.

TCR beta cDNA was made from roughly 500 ng total RNA with a constant-region primer. Investigators got TCR beta libraries out of three nested multiplex PCR rounds, done with slightly modified ARM-PCR. A C-beta reverse primer was combined with TRBV1-TRBV30 forward primers in the first two PCR rounds, and each round had approximately 10 cycles. TCRdb itself ran the multiplex PCR reads through MiXCR, one entry per CDR3 protein. The profile shows about 310,000 distinct CDR3 sequences, around three fifths of them singletons. In addition to blood RNA drawn from unsorted whole blood, germline DNA was extracted. Germline lookup yields CDR1 SGHNT and CDR2 YENEEA. The CDR3 is made up of 15 amino acids. For this clonotype: The junction departs from the called germline gene at one end, perhaps through a read error.

This clonotype was obtained from a woman in her twenties or thirties with primary liver carcinoma and hepatitis B virus infection. J is TRBJ2-3 and V is TRBV11-3; 7 bases line up with TRBD2. The sequenced sample consisted of peripheral blood. CDR3 protein: CASSSRLATRDTEHF. The CDR3 DNA reads TGTGCCAGCAGCTCTAGACTAGCAACAAGAGATACGGAGCATTTT.